Listed below are T cell receptor beta chains from one sample, sequenced in a study of T cell clones after liver transplantation. Measured with immunoSEQ multiplex PCR; TCRdb has only the in-frame clones, and not every one. This sample has 75,000 to 85,000 clones; 70% to 90% occur once, and the top ten carry 2.8%. Sequenced here: CD4+ T cells from blood, sampled at the 22-month timepoint. The receptors stem from a human patient who received a liver transplant. Some T cells may have originated in the graft donor. Both conserved end residues are part of each CDR3. The D gene is left open where the match is weak. Only part of the rows carry a size: once, few, many, or a class if the clone is expanded.

TGTGCCAGCAGCGTAGATGGCACCGGGGAGCTGTTTTTT	CASSVDGTGELFF	TRBJ2-2	-	-	TRBV9
TGTGCCAGCAGTTACCTCTCCGGTGGGGATGAAAAACTGTTTTTT	CASSYLSGGDEKLFF	TRBJ1-4	-	-	TRBV6-5
TGTGCCAGCAATCTTGAGGGGGGCTCCTACGAGCAGTACTTC	CASNLEGGSYEQYF	TRBJ2-7	-	-	TRBV2
TGTGCCAGCAGGGCCTTTGGACAGGTCTACGAGCAGTACTTC	CASRAFGQVYEQYF	TRBJ2-7	TRBD1	-	TRBV6-1
TGTGCCATCAGTGAGTCGGGTCAGCCCCAGCATTTT	CAISESGQPQHF	TRBJ1-5	-	few	TRBV10-3
TGTGCCAGCAGCTTATCTAGCGGGGGGGCCCCCAATGAGCAGTTCTTC	CASSLSSGGAPNEQFF	TRBJ2-1	TRBD2	-	TRBV7-2
TGTGCCAGCACTTTGGTCCCCTCCTACGAGCAGTACTTC	CASTLVPSYEQYF	TRBJ2-7	-	-	TRBV2
TGTGCCAGTAGTATTGGCGGAAGCTCTGGAAACACCATATATTTT	CASSIGGSSGNTIYF	TRBJ1-3	-	-	TRBV19
TGTGCCAGCAGCTTTTCAAGGGTAGGAGGGCCGAATGAGCAGTTCTTC	CASSFSRVGGPNEQFF	TRBJ2-1	-	-	TRBV27
TGTGCCAGCAGCTCCCGGACTAGCGGGATTATCTACGAGCAGTACTTC	CASSSRTSGIIYEQYF	TRBJ2-7	TRBD2	-	TRBV7-2
TGTGCCAGCAGCTACTCCCGGGATACGCAGTATTTT	CASSYSRDTQYF	TRBJ2-3	-	-	TRBV7-2